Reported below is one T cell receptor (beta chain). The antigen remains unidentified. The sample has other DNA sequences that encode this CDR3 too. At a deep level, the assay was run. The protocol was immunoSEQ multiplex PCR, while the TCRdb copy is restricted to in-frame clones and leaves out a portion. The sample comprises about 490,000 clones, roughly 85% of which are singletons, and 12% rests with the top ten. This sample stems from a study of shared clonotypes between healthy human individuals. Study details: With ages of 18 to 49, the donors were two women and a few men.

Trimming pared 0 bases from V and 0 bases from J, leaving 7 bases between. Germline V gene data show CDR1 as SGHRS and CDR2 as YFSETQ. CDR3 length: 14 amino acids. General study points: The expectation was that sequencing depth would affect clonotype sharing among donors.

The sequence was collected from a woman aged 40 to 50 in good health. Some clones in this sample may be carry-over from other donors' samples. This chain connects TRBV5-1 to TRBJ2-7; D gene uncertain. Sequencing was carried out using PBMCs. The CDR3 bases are TGCGCCAGCAGCTTGGAGGGCGCCTCCTACGAGCAGTACTTC. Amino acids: CASSLEGASYEQYF. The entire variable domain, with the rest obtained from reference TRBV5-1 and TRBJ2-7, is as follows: KAGVTQTPRYLIKTRGQQVTLSCSPISGHRSVSWYQQTPGQGLQFLFEYFSETQRNKGNFPGRFSGRQFSNSRSEMNVSTLELGDSALYLCASSLEGASYEQYFGPGTRLTVT.